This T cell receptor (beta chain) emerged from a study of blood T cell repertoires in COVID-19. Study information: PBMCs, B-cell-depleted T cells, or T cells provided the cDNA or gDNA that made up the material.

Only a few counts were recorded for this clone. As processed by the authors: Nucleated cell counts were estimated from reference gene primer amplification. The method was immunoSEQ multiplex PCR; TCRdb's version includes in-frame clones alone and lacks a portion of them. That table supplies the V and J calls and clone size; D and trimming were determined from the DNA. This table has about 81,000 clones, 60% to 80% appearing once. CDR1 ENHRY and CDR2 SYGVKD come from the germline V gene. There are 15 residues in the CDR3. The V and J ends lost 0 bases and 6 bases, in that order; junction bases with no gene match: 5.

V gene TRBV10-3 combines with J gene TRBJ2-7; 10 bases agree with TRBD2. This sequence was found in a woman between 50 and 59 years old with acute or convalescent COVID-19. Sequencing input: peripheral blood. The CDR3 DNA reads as TGTGCCATCAGTGAGTCTAGGCTAGCGGGGGCCGAGCAGTACTTC. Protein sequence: CAISESRLAGAEQYF.